This TCR beta chain was found in a study of cytomegalovirus exposure and HLA in healthy donors. Clones were read by immunoSEQ multiplex PCR, and TCRdb kept only the in-frame ones, dropping some. The table lists tens of thousands of clones, 94% of them singletons. Trimming removed 7 bases at V and 5 bases at J, with 20 bases between. This CDR3 has 15 residues. Germline V gene sequence: CDR1 MNHEY, CDR2 SVGAGI. The sample was PBMCs. The receptor was derived from a woman younger than 35 in good health and CMV-seropositive. The V gene is TRBV6-5, the J gene TRBJ2-5, with D perhaps matching TRBD2 (6 bases). The DNA for the CDR3 is TGTGCCAGCACCTCCTCAGGAGGGGTTCGGGAGACCCAGTACTTC. Translating gives CASTSSGGVRETQYF.